The text below deals with one T cell receptor (beta chain). The sample belongs to a study of control samples from healthy donors and cancer patients. Profiling relied on immunoSEQ multiplex PCR, and the TCRdb table lists in-frame clones only, not all of them. The sample comprises 120,000 or so clones, 80% to 90% of which are singletons, and around 9% rests with the top ten. The germline V gene has CDR1 MNHEY and CDR2 SMNVEV (reference sequence). V trimming: 6 bases; J trimming: 2 bases; junction bases outside the gene matches: 8. The CDR3 is 15 residues long. The specimen sequenced was blood. The chain uses TRBV27 and TRBJ1-2, with 8 bases lining up with TRBD1. The sequence was collected from a man between 40 and 49 years old in good health. CDR3 nucleotides: TGTGCCAGCAGCCTGACAGGGGCGATCAACTATGGCTACACCTTC. Protein sequence: CASSLTGAINYGYTF.